This T cell receptor (beta chain) was sequenced during a study of blood T cell repertoires in COVID-19. The CDR3 length is 15 residues. The germline V gene encodes CDR1 LNHDA and CDR2 SQIVND (reference sequence). V lost 2 bases, J lost 0 bases, and 11 bases lay in between. Libraries were prepared by immunoSEQ multiplex PCR; TCRdb keeps only in-frame clonotypes and omits some of them. The repertoire holds just over 150,000 clones, less than 85% seen once, with roughly 3% in the top ten. This chain joins TRBV19 and TRBJ2-7; perhaps TRBD2 as D (6 bases). Sequenced material: peripheral blood. This TCR came from a human donor with acute or convalescent COVID-19. The donor label of this sample is uncertain. This chain's CDR3 is CASSITGGSSYEQYF. DNA for the CDR3: TGTGCCAGTAGTATAACTGGGGGGAGCTCCTACGAGCAGTACTTC.